The present TCR beta chain was sequenced within a study of graft-versus-host responses after intestinal transplantation. The table came from immunoSEQ multiplex PCR; TCRdb's copy has only in-frame clones and leaves some out. The sample contains around 50,000 clones, 65% to 85% of which appear only once. Points on this clone: The antigen remains unidentified.

This CDR3 has 16 residues. Deletions cut 1 base from V and 0 bases from J, with 13 bases between. Germline V lookup: CDR1 SEHNR, CDR2 FQNEAQ (reference sequence). The sequencing used unstimulated CD4+ T cells sorted from spleen or lymph node cells, collected before transplant. The rearrangement uses TRBV7-9 and TRBJ2-7, with D uncertain. This TCR derives from a human donor who was the organ donor for an intestinal transplant. CDR3 nucleotides: TGTGCCAGCAGCTTAGTACAGCCGTTCCGCTCCTACGAGCAGTACTTC. Translating gives CASSLVQPFRSYEQYF.